The rows below give T cell receptor beta chains drawn from one sample of a study of early T cells in non-severe SARS-CoV-2 infection. TCRdb recomputed calls from the 5' RACE reads with MiXCR, one row per CDR3 protein. The data contain about 67,000 distinct CDR3 sequences, around 10% of them singletons. Material: whole blood. These receptors came from an adult who was a healthcare worker with PCR-confirmed SARS-CoV-2 infection or an uninfected control (not recorded which). Both conserved end residues are part of each CDR3. A D gene is named only where the DNA matches it firmly. Size is omitted from some rows. Given values are once, few, many or a class for expanded clones.

d_gene: .; abundance: many; v_gene: TRBV3-1; j_gene: TRBJ2-3; CDR3aa: CASSRSGRLTDTQYF; CDR3nt: TGTGCCAGCAGCCGGAGTGGCAGGTTAACAGATACGCAGTATTTT
d_gene: TRBD1; abundance: many; v_gene: TRBV7-9; j_gene: TRBJ2-3; CDR3aa: CASSLGDRGRDTQYF; CDR3nt: TGTGCCAGCAGCCTAGGGGACAGGGGGAGAGATACGCAGTATTTT
d_gene: .; abundance: few; v_gene: TRBV6-5; j_gene: TRBJ1-2; CDR3aa: CASRGGSPRLGHGYTF; CDR3nt: TGTGCCAGCAGGGGGGGATCTCCGCGGTTGGGCCATGGCTACACCTTC
d_gene: .; abundance: .; v_gene: TRBV12-3/TRBV12-4; j_gene: TRBJ1-2; CDR3aa: CASSLILTYGYTF; CDR3nt: TGTGCCAGCAGTTTGATTCTCACCTATGGCTACACCTTC
d_gene: TRBD1; abundance: many; v_gene: TRBV2; j_gene: TRBJ1-2; CDR3aa: CASTLDRRDYGYTF; CDR3nt: TGTGCCAGCACTCTGGACAGGCGCGACTATGGCTACACCTTC
d_gene: .; abundance: .; v_gene: TRBV6-5; j_gene: TRBJ2-2; CDR3aa: CASSLTERFPGELFF; CDR3nt: TGTGCCAGCAGTTTAACAGAGCGGTTCCCCGGGGAGCTGTTTTTT
d_gene: .; abundance: many; v_gene: TRBV5-1; j_gene: TRBJ1-1; CDR3aa: CASSLGEEVAEAFF; CDR3nt: TGCGCCAGCAGCTTAGGTGAGGAGGTCGCTGAAGCTTTCTTT
d_gene: TRBD2; abundance: many; v_gene: TRBV13; j_gene: TRBJ2-1; CDR3aa: CASSLGTSGSIWFF; CDR3nt: TGTGCCAGCAGCTTAGGGACTAGCGGGAGTATCTGGTTCTTC
d_gene: .; abundance: many; v_gene: TRBV18; j_gene: TRBJ1-1; CDR3aa: CASSRTGTTEAFF; CDR3nt: TGTGCCAGCTCGCGTACAGGGACCACTGAAGCTTTCTTT
d_gene: .; abundance: many; v_gene: TRBV3-1; j_gene: TRBJ2-5; CDR3aa: CASSHFVGQETQYF; CDR3nt: TGTGCCAGCAGCCACTTTGTAGGTCAAGAGACCCAGTACTTC
d_gene: .; abundance: few; v_gene: TRBV27; j_gene: TRBJ2-1; CDR3aa: CASSSPSQFF; CDR3nt: TGTGCCAGCAGTTCCCCGTCTCAGTTCTTC
d_gene: .; abundance: many; v_gene: TRBV6-1; j_gene: TRBJ1-5; CDR3aa: CASSEYPMPQHF; CDR3nt: TGTGCCAGCAGTGAATATCCTATGCCCCAGCATTTT
d_gene: .; abundance: many; v_gene: TRBV6-5; j_gene: TRBJ1-3; CDR3aa: CASSYSSAGNTIYF; CDR3nt: TGTGCCAGCAGTTACTCGAGCGCTGGAAACACCATATATTTT
d_gene: TRBD1; abundance: .; v_gene: TRBV3-1; j_gene: TRBJ2-7; CDR3aa: CASSPRGQGSYYEQYF; CDR3nt: TGTGCCAGCAGCCCCCGAGGACAGGGGAGTTACTACGAGCAGTACTTC
d_gene: TRBD1; abundance: many; v_gene: TRBV18; j_gene: TRBJ2-7; CDR3aa: CASSGAGTADSYEQYF; CDR3nt: TGTGCCAGCTCGGGAGCCGGGACAGCGGACTCCTACGAGCAGTACTTC
d_gene: .; abundance: many; v_gene: TRBV14; j_gene: TRBJ1-1; CDR3aa: CASSQAGMNTEAFF; CDR3nt: TGTGCCAGCAGCCAAGCGGGGATGAACACTGAAGCTTTCTTT
d_gene: .; abundance: few; v_gene: TRBV20-1; j_gene: TRBJ2-5; CDR3aa: CSVGEPRRAVGETQYF; CDR3nt: TGCAGTGTTGGGGAACCACGGCGCGCTGTCGGAGAGACCCAGTACTTC
d_gene: .; abundance: .; v_gene: TRBV30; j_gene: TRBJ2-5; CDR3aa: CAWGVGGVRETQYF; CDR3nt: TGTGCCTGGGGTGTAGGGGGGGTTCGAGAGACCCAGTACTTC
d_gene: .; abundance: many; v_gene: TRBV7-6; j_gene: TRBJ2-5; CDR3aa: CASSLLGGPQETQYF; CDR3nt: TGTGCCAGCAGCTTACTCGGGGGGCCCCAAGAGACCCAGTACTTC
d_gene: TRBD2; abundance: many; v_gene: TRBV4-1; j_gene: TRBJ2-1; CDR3aa: CASSRTGLAGGSRNEQFF; CDR3nt: TGCGCCAGCAGCCGAACGGGACTAGCGGGAGGGAGTAGAAATGAGCAGTTCTTC
d_gene: TRBD2; abundance: many; v_gene: TRBV29-1; j_gene: TRBJ2-1; CDR3aa: CSVDGTSGSYNEQFF; CDR3nt: TGCAGCGTAGACGGGACTAGCGGGAGTTACAATGAGCAGTTCTTC
d_gene: .; abundance: many; v_gene: TRBV7-9; j_gene: TRBJ1-5; CDR3aa: CASSLILGPQHF; CDR3nt: TGTGCCAGCAGCTTAATTCTCGGGCCCCAGCATTTT
d_gene: .; abundance: .; v_gene: TRBV13; j_gene: TRBJ1-2; CDR3aa: CASMVFGVADGYTF; CDR3nt: TGTGCCAGCATGGTTTTCGGGGTGGCCGATGGCTACACCTTC
d_gene: .; abundance: many; v_gene: TRBV20-1; j_gene: TRBJ1-3; CDR3aa: CSASPASSGNTIYF; CDR3nt: TGCAGTGCTAGTCCAGCAAGCTCTGGAAACACCATATATTTT
d_gene: TRBD2; abundance: many; v_gene: TRBV6-5; j_gene: TRBJ2-5; CDR3aa: CASSPILAGVVETQYF; CDR3nt: TGTGCCAGCAGTCCCATTCTAGCGGGGGTTGTTGAGACCCAGTACTTC
d_gene: .; abundance: many; v_gene: TRBV18; j_gene: TRBJ1-5; CDR3aa: CASSPVGPDGNNQPQHF; CDR3nt: TGTGCCAGCTCACCAGTTGGTCCGGACGGAAACAATCAGCCCCAGCATTTT
d_gene: TRBD1; abundance: .; v_gene: TRBV6-5; j_gene: TRBJ1-2; CDR3aa: CASSQDRATWYGYTF; CDR3nt: TGTGCCAGCAGCCAGGACAGGGCCACTTGGTATGGCTACACCTTC
d_gene: .; abundance: many; v_gene: TRBV10-1; j_gene: TRBJ2-2; CDR3aa: CASSSANTGELFF; CDR3nt: TGCGCCAGCTCCTCAGCGAACACCGGGGAGCTGTTTTTT
d_gene: .; abundance: many; v_gene: TRBV7-9; j_gene: TRBJ1-1; CDR3aa: CASNTRENTEAFF; CDR3nt: TGTGCCAGCAACACAAGAGAGAACACTGAAGCTTTCTTT
d_gene: .; abundance: many; v_gene: TRBV29-1; j_gene: TRBJ1-4; CDR3aa: CSVTDGSTNEKLFF; CDR3nt: TGCAGCGTCACTGACGGTTCAACTAATGAAAAACTGTTTTTT
d_gene: .; abundance: many; v_gene: TRBV19; j_gene: TRBJ1-3; CDR3aa: CASSLIEGPGNTIYF; CDR3nt: TGTGCCAGTAGTCTAATCGAAGGCCCTGGAAACACCATATATTTT
d_gene: .; abundance: few; v_gene: TRBV3-1; j_gene: TRBJ2-3; CDR3aa: CASSQTNTQYF; CDR3nt: TGTGCCAGCAGCCAGACGAATACGCAGTATTTT
d_gene: .; abundance: many; v_gene: TRBV9; j_gene: TRBJ2-3; CDR3aa: CASSPDSGPAADTQYF; CDR3nt: TGTGCCAGCAGCCCAGACTCCGGGCCAGCAGCAGATACGCAGTATTTT